The clone carrying this TCR beta chain was counted many times. TCRbeta library construction was performed incorporating unique molecular identifiers. Using its own MiXCR run on the PCR reads, TCRdb lists one record per CDR3 protein. The sample contains under 300,000 distinct CDR3 sequences, 9.7% of which appear only once. The length of the CDR3 is 13 residues. The germline V gene encodes CDR1 SGHRS and CDR2 YFSETQ. V was trimmed by 7 bases and J by 7 bases, leaving 12 bases between them. This sample was taken from a study of T-cell reconstitution after alpha-beta-depleted transplantation in children. This receptor was obtained from a human donor who donated a stem cell graft to a child with SCID. The rearrangement links TRBV5-1 to TRBJ1-6; D uncertain. The sequencing used PBMCs from the stem cell graft donor, collected from the stem cell graft. CDR3 region: CASGLSGNSPLHF. For the CDR3, the DNA is TGCGCCAGCGGGTTATCCGGGAATTCACCCCTCCACTTT.